This T cell receptor (beta chain) was retrieved from a study of post-analysis software for immune sequencing data. The wider study: Relapsing-remitting, secondary progressive and progressive-relapsing courses of multiple sclerosis were included. Notes on the study in general: Controls had lower frequencies than patients of five or six TRBV segments, which included TRBV5-6, TRBV5-1 and TRBV20-1. Significantly decreased normalized Chao1 diversity was recorded for multiple sclerosis patients relative to controls.

Remarks on this clonotype: Its target is unknown.

CDR1 MNHNS and CDR2 SASEGT come from the germline V gene. The length of the CDR3 is 14 residues. The ends lost 7 bases at V and 5 bases at J; junction bases unmatched: 6. Unique molecular identifiers were built into the TCR beta cDNA libraries. MiXCR, run by TCRdb on the PCR reads, gives a single entry per CDR3 protein. Here the sample spans hundreds of thousands of distinct CDR3 sequences, 25% to 30% being singletons. This receptor was taken from a girl between 5 and 17 years old with multiple sclerosis. The genes are TRBV6-1 and TRBJ2-5, with 11 bases fitting TRBD1. The sample was blood. CDR3 DNA: TGTGCCAGCACTAGGACAGGGGGCTTTGAGACCCAGTACTTC. Protein product: CASTRTGGFETQYF.